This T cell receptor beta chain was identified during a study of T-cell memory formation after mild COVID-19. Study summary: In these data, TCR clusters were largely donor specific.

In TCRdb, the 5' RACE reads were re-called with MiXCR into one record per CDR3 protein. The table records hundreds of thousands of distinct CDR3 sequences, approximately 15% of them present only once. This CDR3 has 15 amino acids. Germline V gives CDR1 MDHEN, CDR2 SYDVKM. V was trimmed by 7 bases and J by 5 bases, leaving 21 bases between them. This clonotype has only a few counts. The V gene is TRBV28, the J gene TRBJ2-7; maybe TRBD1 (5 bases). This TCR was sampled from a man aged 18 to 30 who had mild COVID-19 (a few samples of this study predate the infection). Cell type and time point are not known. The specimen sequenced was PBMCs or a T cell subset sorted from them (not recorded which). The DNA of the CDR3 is TGTGCCAGCAAGAGCAGCCATGGGGCTACAGACGAGCAGTACTTC. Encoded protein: CASKSSHGATDEQYF.